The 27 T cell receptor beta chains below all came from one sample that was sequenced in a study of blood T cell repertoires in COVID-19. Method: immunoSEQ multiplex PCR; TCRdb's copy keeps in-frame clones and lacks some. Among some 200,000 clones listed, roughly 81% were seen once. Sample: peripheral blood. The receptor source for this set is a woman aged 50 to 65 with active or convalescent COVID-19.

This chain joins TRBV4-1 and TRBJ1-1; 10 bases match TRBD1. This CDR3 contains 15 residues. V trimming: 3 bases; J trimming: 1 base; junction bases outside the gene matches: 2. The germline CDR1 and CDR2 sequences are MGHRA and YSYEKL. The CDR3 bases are TGCGCCAGCAGCCAGCGACAGGGGGCGAACACTGAAGCTTTCTTT. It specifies CASSQRQGANTEAFF.

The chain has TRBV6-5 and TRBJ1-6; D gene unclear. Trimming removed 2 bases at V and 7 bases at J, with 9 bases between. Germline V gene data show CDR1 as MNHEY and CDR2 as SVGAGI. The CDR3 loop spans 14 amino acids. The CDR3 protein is CASSYGLFNSPLHF. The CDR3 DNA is TGTGCCAGCAGTTACGGACTATTCAATTCACCCCTCCACTTT.

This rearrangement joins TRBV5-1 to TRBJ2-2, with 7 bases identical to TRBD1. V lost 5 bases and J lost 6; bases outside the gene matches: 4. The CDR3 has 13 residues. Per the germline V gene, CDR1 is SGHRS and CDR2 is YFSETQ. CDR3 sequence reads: CASRDGTAGELFF. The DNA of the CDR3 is TGCGCCAGCAGGGATGGGACAGCCGGGGAGCTGTTTTTT. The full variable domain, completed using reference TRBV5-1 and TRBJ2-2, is KAGVTQTPRYLIKTRGQQVTLSCSPISGHRSVSWYQQTPGQGLQFLFEYFSETQRNKGNFPGRFSGRQFSNSRSEMNVSTLELGDSALYLCASRDGTAGELFFGEGSRLTVL.

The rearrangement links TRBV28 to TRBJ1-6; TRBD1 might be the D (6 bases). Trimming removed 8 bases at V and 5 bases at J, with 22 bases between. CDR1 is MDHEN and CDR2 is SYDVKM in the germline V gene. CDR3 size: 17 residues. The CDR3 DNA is TGTGCCAGCCGACCACAGGGCTCCTTTGAGAATAATTCACCCCTCCACTTT. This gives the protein CASRPQGSFENNSPLHF.

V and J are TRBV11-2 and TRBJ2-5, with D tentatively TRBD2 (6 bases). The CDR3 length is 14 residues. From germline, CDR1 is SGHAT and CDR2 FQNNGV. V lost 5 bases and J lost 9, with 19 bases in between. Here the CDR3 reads CASSRGATGGAQYF. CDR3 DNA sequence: TGTGCCAGCAGCCGCGGGGCCACTGGGGGAGCCCAGTACTTC.

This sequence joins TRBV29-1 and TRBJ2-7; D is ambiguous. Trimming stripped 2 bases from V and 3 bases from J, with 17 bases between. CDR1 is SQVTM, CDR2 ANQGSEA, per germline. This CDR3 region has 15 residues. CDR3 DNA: TGCAGCGTTGAACTAGAGGCCGCCACACGCTACGAGCAGTACTTC. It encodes CSVELEAATRYEQYF.

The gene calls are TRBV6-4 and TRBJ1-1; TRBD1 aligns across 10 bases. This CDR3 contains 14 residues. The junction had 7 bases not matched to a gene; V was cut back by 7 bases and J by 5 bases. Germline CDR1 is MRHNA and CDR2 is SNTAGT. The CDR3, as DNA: TGTGCCAGCAAAGGGGACAGGGGCGGTACTGAAGCTTTCTTT. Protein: CASKGDRGGTEAFF.

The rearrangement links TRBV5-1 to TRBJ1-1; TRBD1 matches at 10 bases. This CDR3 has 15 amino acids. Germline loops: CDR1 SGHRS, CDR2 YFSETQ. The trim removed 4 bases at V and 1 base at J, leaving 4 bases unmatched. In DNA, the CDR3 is TGCGCCAGCAGCCGTGGGACAGGGGAGAACACTGAAGCTTTCTTT. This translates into CASSRGTGENTEAFF.

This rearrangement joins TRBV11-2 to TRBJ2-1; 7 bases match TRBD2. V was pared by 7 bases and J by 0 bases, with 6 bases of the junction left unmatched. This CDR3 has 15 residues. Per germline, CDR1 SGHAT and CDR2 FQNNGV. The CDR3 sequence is CASTQAGSSYNEQFF. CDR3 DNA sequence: TGTGCCAGCACCCAAGCGGGGAGCTCCTACAATGAGCAGTTCTTC.

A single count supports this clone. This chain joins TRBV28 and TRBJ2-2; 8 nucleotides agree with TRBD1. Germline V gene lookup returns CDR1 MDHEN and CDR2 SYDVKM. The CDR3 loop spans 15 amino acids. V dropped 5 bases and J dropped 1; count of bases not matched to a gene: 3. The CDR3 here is CASSPGQGNTGELFF. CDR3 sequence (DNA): TGTGCCAGCAGTCCCGGACAGGGGAACACCGGGGAGCTGTTTTTT. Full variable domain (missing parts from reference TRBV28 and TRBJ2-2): DVKVTQSSRYLVKRTGEKVFLECVQDMDHENMFWYRQDPGLGLRLIYFSYDVKMKEKGDIPEGYSVSREKKERFSLILESASTNQTSMYLCASSPGQGNTGELFFGEGSRLTVL.

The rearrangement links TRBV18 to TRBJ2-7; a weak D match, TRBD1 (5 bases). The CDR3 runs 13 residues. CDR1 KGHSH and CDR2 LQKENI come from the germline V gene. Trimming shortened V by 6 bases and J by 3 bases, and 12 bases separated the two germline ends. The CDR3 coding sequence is TGTGCCAGCTCCCCAAACCAGGGCTACGAGCAGTACTTC. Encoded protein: CASSPNQGYEQYF.

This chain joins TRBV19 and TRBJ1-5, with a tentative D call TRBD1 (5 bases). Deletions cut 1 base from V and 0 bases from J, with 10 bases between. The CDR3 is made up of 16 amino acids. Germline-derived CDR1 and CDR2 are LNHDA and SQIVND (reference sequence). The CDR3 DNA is TGTGCCAGTAGTATAGGTAATAGGGGTAGCAATCAGCCCCAGCATTTT. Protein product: CASSIGNRGSNQPQHF.

CDR3: CAIRSPHSPLHF. In DNA form, the CDR3 reads TGTGCCATCCGTTCCCCTCATTCACCCCTCCACTTT. The chain is built from TRBV12-3 or TRBV12-4 and TRBJ1-6; no definite D call. With 10 bases removed from V and 8 bases from J, the gap between germline ends came to 12 bases. This CDR3 contains 12 residues.

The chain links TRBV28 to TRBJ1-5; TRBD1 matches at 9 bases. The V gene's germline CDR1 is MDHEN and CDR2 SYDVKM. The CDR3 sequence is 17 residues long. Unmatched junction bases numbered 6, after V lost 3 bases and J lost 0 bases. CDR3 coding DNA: TGTGCCAGCAGTTTTCCGACAGGGGGTTATAGCAATCAGCCCCAGCATTTT. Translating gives CASSFPTGGYSNQPQHF.

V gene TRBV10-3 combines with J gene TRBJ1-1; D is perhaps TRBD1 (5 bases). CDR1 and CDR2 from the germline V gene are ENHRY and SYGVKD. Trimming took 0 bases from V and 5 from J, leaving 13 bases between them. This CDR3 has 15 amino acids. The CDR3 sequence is CAISESRGRRTEAFF. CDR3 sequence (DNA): TGTGCCATCAGTGAGTCGCGGGGGAGGAGGACTGAAGCTTTCTTT.

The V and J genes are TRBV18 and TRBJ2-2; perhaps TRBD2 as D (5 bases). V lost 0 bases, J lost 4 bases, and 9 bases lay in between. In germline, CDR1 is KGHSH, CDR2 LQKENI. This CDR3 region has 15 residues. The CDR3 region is CASSPPRGFTGELFF. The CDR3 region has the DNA TGTGCCAGCTCACCACCACGGGGATTCACCGGGGAGCTGTTTTTT.

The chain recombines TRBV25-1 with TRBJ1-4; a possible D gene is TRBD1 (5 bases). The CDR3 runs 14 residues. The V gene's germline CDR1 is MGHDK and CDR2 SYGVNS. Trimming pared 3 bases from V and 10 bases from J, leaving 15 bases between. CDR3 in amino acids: CASSDGGVASKLFF. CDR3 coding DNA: TGTGCCAGCAGTGACGGGGGGGTTGCGTCAAAACTGTTTTTT.

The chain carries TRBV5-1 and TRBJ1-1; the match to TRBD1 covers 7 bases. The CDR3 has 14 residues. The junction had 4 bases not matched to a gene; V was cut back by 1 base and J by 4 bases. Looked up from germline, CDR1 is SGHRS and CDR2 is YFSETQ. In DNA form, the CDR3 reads TGCGCCAGCAGCTTGTTAGGGGGCTTCACTGAAGCTTTCTTT. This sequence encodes CASSLLGGFTEAFF.

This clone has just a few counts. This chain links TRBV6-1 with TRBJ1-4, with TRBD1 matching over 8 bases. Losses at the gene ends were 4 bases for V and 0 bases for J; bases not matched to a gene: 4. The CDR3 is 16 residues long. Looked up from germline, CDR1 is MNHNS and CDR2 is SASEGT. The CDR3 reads CASSAAGGSTNEKLFF. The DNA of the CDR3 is TGTGCCAGCAGTGCAGCAGGGGGCTCAACTAATGAAAAACTGTTTTTT.

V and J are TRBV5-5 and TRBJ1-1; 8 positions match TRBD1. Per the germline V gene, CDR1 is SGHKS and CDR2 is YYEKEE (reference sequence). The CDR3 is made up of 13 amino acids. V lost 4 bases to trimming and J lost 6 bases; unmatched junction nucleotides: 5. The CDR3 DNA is TGTGCCAGCAGCAAGACAGGGGCCGCTGAAGCTTTCTTT. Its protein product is CASSKTGAAEAFF.

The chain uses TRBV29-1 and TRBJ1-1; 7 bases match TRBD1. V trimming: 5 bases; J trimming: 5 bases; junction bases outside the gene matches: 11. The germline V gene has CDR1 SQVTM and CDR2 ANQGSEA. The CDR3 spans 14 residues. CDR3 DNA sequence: TGCAGCGTTACCACCACCGGGACAGATACTGAAGCTTTCTTT. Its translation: CSVTTTGTDTEAFF.

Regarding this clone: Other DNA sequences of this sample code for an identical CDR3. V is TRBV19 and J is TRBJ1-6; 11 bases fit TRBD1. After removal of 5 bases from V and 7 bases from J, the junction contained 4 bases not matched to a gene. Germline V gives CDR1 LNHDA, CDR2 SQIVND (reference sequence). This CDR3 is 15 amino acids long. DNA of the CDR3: TGTGCCAGTAGTGTCGGACAGGGGGCAAATTCACCCCTCCACTTT. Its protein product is CASSVGQGANSPLHF.

The CDR3 sequence is CASSFSSENTEAFF. The CDR3 DNA reads TGCGCCAGCAGCTTTTCTTCAGAGAACACTGAAGCTTTCTTT. The chain is built from TRBV5-1 and TRBJ1-1; no firm D call. Trimming removed 2 bases at V and 1 base at J, with 9 bases between. The CDR3 is made up of 14 amino acids. CDR1 SGHRS and CDR2 YFSETQ come from the germline V gene.

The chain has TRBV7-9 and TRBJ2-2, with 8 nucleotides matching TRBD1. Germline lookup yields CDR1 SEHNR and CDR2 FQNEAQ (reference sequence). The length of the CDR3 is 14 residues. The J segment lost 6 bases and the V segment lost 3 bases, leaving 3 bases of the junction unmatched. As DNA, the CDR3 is TGTGCCAGCAGCTTCCAGGGGGCTTCCGGGGAGCTGTTTTTT. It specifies CASSFQGASGELFF.

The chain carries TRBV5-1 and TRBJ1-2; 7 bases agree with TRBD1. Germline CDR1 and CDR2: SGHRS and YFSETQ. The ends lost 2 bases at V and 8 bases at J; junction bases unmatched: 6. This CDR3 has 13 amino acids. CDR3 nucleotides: TGCGCCAGCAGCTTCACAGGGGCGGGCGGCTACACCTTC. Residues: CASSFTGAGGYTF.

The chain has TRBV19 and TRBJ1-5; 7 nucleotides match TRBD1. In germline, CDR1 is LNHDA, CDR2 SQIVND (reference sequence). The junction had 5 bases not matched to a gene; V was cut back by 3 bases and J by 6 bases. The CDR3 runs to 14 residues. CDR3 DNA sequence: TGTGCCAGTAGTATGGCAGGGGGTTCTCAGCCCCAGCATTTT. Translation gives CASSMAGGSQPQHF.

CDR3 region: CAIGQGTGELFF. The CDR3 DNA follows: TGTGCCATTGGGCAGGGAACCGGGGAGCTGTTTTTT. V is TRBV10-3 and J is TRBJ2-2; weak D call: TRBD1 (5 bases). The CDR3 runs 12 residues. Trimming removed 9 bases from V and 5 bases from J, with 10 bases in between. Germline CDR1 is ENHRY and CDR2 is SYGVKD.